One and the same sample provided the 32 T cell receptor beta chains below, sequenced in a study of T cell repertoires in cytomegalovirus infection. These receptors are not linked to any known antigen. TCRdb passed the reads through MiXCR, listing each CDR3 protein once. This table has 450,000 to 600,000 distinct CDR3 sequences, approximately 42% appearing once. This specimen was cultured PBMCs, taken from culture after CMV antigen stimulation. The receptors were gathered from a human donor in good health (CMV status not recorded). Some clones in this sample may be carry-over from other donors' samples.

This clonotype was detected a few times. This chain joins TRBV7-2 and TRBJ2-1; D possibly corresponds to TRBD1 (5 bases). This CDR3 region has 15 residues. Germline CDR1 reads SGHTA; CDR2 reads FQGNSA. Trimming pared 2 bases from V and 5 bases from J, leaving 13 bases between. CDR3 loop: CASSLQAGLNNEQFF. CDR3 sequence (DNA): TGTGCCAGCAGCTTACAGGCAGGGCTCAACAATGAGCAGTTCTTC.

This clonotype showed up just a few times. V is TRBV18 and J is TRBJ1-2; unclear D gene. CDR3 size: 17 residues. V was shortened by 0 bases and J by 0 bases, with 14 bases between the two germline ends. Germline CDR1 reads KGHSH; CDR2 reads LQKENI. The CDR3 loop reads CASSPPVAGKTNYGYTF. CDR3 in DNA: TGTGCCAGCTCACCACCGGTGGCAGGAAAAACTAACTATGGCTACACCTTC.

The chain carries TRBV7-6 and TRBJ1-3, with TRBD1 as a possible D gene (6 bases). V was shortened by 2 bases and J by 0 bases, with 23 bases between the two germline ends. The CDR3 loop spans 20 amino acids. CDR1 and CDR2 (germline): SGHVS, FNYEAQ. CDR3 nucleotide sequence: TGTGCCAGCAGCTTACGGGCCAGGCAGGGGACCACAAGCTCTGGAAACACCATATATTTT. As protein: CASSLRARQGTTSSGNTIYF.

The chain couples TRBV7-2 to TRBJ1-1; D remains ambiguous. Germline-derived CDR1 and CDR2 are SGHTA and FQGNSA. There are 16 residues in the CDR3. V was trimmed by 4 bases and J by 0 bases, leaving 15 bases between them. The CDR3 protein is CASSSRPLRMNTEAFF. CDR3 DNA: TGTGCCAGCAGCTCGAGGCCACTTCGGATGAACACTGAAGCTTTCTTT.

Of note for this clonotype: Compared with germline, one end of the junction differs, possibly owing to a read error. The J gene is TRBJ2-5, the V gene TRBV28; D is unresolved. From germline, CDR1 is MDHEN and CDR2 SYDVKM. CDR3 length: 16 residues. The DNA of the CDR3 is TGTGTCAGCAATTTGGAAATAGTGGTAGGGCAAGAGACCCAGTACTTC. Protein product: CVSNLEIVVGQETQYF.

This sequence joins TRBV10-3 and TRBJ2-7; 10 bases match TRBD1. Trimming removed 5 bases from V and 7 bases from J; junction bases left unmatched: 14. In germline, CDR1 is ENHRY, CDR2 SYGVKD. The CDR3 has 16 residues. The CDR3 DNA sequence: TGTGCCATCAGTCCCCAACCGGGACAGGGGCTGGATGAGCAGTACTTC. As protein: CAISPQPGQGLDEQYF.

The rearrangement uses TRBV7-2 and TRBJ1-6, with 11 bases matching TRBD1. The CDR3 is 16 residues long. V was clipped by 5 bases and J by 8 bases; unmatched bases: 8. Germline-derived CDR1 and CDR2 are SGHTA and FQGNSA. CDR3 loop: CASSAGQGAVDSPLHF. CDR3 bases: TGTGCCAGCAGCGCTGGACAGGGGGCTGTTGATTCACCCCTCCACTTT. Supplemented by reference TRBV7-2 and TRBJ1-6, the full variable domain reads GAGVSQSPSNKVTEKGKDVELRCDPISGHTALYWYRQSLGQGLEFLIYFQGNSAPDKSGLPSDRFSAERTGGSVSTLTIQRTQQEDSAVYLCASSAGQGAVDSPLHFGNGTRLTVT.

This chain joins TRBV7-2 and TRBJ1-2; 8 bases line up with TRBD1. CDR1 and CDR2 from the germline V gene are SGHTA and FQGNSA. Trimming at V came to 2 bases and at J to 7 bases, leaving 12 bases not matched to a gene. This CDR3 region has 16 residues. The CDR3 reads CASSLRVAGGSAGYTF. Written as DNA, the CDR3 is TGTGCCAGCAGCTTACGGGTCGCAGGGGGCTCTGCTGGCTACACCTTC.

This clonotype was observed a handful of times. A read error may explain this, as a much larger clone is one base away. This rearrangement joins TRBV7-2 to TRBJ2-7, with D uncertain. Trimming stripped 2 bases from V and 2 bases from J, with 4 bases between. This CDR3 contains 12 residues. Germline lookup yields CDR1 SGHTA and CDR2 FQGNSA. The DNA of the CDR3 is TGTGCCAGCAGCTTATGGCCCTACGAGCAGTACTTC. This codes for CASSLWPYEQYF.

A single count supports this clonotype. This CDR3 reads CASRKTSGSTDTQYF. The CDR3 bases are TGTGCCAGCAGGAAAACTAGCGGAAGCACAGATACGCAGTATTTT. The chain uses TRBV28 and TRBJ2-3; 8 nucleotides align to TRBD2. V shed 6 bases and J 0 bases; nucleotides not matched to a gene: 5. CDR3 length: 15 amino acids. Germline-derived CDR1 and CDR2 are MDHEN and SYDVKM.

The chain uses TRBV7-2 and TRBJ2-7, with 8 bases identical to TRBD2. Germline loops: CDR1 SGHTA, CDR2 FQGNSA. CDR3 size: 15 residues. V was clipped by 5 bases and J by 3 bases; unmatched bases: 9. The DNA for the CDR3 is TGTGCCAGCAGCCCTAGTATGGGGACTAGCTACGAGCAGTACTTC. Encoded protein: CASSPSMGTSYEQYF.

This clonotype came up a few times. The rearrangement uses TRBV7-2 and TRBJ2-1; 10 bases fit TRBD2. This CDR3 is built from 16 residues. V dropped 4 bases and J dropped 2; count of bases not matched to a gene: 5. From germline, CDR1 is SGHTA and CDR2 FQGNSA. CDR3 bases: TGTGCCAGCAGCTCGGGAAGCGGGGGGGCCTACAATGAGCAGTTCTTC. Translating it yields CASSSGSGGAYNEQFF.

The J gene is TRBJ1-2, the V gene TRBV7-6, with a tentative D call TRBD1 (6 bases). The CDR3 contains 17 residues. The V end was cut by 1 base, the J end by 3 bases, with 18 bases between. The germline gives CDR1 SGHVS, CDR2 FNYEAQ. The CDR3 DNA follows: TGTGCCAGCAGCTTAGACGCAGGGGCCGGCCTACACTATGGCTACACCTTC. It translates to CASSLDAGAGLHYGYTF.

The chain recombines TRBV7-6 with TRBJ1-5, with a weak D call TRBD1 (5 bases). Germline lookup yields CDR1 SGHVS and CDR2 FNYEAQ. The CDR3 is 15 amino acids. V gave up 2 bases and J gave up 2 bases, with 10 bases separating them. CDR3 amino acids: CASSLSGNGNQPQHF. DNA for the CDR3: TGTGCCAGCAGCTTATCAGGGAACGGCAATCAGCCCCAGCATTTT.

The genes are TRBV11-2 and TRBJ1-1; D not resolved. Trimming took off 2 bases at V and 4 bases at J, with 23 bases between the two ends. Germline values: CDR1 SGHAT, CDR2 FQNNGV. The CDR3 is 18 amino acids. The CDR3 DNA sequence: TGTGCCAGCAGCTTACCAGAACAAGGATGGAATTTATTCACTGAAGCTTTCTTT. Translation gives CASSLPEQGWNLFTEAFF.

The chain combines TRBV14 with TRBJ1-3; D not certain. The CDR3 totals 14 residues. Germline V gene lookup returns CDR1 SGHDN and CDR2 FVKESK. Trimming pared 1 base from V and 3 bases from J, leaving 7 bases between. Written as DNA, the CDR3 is TGTGCCAGCAGCCAAGTTATGCGTGGAAACACCATATATTTT. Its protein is CASSQVMRGNTIYF.

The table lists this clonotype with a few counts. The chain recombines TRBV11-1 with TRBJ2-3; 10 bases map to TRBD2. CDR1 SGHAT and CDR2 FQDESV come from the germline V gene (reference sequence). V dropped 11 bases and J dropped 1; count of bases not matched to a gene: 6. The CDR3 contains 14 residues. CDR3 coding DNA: TGTGCCGGGGAACTAGCGGGGTGCACAGATACGCAGTATTTT. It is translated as CAGELAGCTDTQYF.

CDR3 region: CASSTPGSFGYF. The CDR3 region has the DNA TGTGCCAGCAGTACCCCGGGCTCCTTCGGGTACTTC. The rearrangement joins TRBV6-2 or TRBV6-3 to TRBJ2-7; D gene unclear. V gave up 5 bases and J gave up 12 bases, with 17 bases separating them. CDR1 MNHEY and CDR2 SVGEGT come from the germline V gene. CDR3 length: 12 amino acids.

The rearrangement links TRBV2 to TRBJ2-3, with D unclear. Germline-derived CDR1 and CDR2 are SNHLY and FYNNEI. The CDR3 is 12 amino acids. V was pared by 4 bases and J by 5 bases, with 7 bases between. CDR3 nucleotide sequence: TGTGCCAGCAGTGTTGGTGAAGATACGCAGTATTTT. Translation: CASSVGEDTQYF.

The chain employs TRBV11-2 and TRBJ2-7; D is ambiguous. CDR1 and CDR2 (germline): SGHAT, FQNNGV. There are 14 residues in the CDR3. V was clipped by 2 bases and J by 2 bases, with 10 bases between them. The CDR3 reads CASSLKATTYEQYF. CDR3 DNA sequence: TGTGCCAGCAGCTTAAAGGCCACGACCTACGAGCAGTACTTC.

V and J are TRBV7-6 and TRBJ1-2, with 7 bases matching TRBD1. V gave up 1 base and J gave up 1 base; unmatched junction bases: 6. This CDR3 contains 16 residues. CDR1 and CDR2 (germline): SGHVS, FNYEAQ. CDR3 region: CASSLEPRGFNYGYTF. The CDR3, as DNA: TGTGCCAGCAGCTTAGAACCCAGGGGGTTTAACTATGGCTACACCTTC.

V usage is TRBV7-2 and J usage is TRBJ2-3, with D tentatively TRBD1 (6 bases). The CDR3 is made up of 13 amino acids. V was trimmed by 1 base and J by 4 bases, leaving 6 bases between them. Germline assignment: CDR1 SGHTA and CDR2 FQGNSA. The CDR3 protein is CASSLGGPDTQYF. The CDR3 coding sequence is TGTGCCAGCAGCTTAGGGGGGCCAGATACGCAGTATTTT.

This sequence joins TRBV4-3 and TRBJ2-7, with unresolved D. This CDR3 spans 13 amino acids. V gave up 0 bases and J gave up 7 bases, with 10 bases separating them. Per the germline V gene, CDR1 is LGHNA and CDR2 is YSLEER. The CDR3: CASSQEASGEQYF. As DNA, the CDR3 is TGCGCCAGCAGCCAAGAAGCCTCCGGTGAGCAGTACTTC.

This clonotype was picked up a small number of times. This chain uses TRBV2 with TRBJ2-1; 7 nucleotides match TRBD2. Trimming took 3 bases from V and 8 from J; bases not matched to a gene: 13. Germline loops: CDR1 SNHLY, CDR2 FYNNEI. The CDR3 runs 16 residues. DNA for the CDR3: TGTGCCAGCAGTGATATTAGAGGGAGGGGTCGGGATGAGCAGTTCTTC. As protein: CASSDIRGRGRDEQFF.

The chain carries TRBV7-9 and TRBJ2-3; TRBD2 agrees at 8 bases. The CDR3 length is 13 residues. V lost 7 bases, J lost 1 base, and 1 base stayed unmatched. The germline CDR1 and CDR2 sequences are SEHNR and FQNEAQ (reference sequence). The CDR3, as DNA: TGTGCCAGCATCGGGGGGGGCACAGATACGCAGTATTTT. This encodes CASIGGGTDTQYF.

In nucleotides, the CDR3 is TGTGCCAGCAGTTTTCAAGCAAATACGCAGTATTTT. This encodes CASSFQANTQYF. The chain links TRBV12-3 or TRBV12-4 to TRBJ2-3; D uncertain. The germline V and J ends were trimmed by 3 bases and 7 bases, with 8 bases remaining between them. The CDR3 totals 12 residues.

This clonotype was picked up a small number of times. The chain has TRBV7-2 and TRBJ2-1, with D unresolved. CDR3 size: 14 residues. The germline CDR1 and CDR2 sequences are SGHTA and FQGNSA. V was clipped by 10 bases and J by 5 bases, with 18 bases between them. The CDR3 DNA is TGTGCCACCGCCGTTAGGGCAGACGACAATGAGCAGTTCTTC. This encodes CATAVRADDNEQFF.

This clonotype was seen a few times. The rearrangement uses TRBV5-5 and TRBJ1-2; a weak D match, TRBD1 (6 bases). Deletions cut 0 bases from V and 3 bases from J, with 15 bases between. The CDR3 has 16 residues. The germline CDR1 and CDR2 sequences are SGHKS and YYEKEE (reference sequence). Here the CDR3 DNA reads TGTGCCAGCAGCTTGGGCTGGACAGCCAACGACTATGGCTACACCTTC. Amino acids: CASSLGWTANDYGYTF.

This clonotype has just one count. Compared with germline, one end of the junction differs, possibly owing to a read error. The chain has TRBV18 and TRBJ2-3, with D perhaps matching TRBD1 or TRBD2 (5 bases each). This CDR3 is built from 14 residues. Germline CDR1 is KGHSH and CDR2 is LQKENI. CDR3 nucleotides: TGTGCCAGCTCACCGGGACCCCCCCTGGATACGCAGTCTTTT. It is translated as CASSPGPPLDTQSF.

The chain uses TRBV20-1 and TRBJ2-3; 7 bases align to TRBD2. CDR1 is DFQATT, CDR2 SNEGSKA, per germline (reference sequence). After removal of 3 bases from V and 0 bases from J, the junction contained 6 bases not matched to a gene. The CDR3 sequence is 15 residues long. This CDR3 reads CSASRGSGSTDTQYF. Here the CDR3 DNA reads TGCAGTGCTAGTCGCGGGAGCGGAAGCACAGATACGCAGTATTTT.

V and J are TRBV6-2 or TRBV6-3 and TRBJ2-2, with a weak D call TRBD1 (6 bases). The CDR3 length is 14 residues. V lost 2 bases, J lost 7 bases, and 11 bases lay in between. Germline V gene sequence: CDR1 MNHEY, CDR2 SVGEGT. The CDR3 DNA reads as TGTGCCAGCAGTTACACGACAGGATACGGGGAGCTGTTTTTT. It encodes CASSYTTGYGELFF.

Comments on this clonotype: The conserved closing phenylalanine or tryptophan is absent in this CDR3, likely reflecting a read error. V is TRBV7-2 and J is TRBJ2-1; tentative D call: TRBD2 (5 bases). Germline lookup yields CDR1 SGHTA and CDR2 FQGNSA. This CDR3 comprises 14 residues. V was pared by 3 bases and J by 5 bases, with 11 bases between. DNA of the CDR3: TGTGCCAGCAGCTTCGGACTTGCCAACAATGAGCAGTTCATC. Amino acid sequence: CASSFGLANNEQFI.